Sequencing of this T cell receptor (beta chain) was carried out in a study of PD-1 blockade in classical Hodgkin lymphoma. At the level of the study: Nivolumab dosed at 3 mg/kg went to patients intravenously every 2 weeks. Study-level findings and limits: The study found complete responders had baseline diversity similar to newly diagnosed patients. Repertoires differed for reasons still undefined, possibly disease activity or prior therapy. Newly diagnosed patients reportedly trailed healthy donors in baseline TCR diversity.

A note on this clone: Its antigen remains unknown.

Time point: cycle 4 day 1 (C4D1), after less than 7 weeks of nivolumab. All patients experienced relapse after autologous stem cell transplantation, and brentuximab vedotin exposure was variable. Assay: immunoSEQ multiplex PCR; the TCRdb copy retains only in-frame clones and omits some. The sample has about 90,000 clones, approximately 90% seen once. The source is a human donor with classical Hodgkin lymphoma. The material sequenced was peripheral blood mononuclear cells (PBMCs), taken before the fourth cycle of nivolumab.

The CDR3 region is CASSLTGENQPQHF. The DNA of the CDR3 is TGTGCCAGCAGCCTTACAGGGGAGAATCAGCCCCAGCATTTT. The genes are TRBV9 and TRBJ1-5, with 7 nucleotides matching TRBD1. CDR3 length equals 14 residues. Trimming at V came to 4 bases and at J to 4 bases, leaving 5 bases not matched to a gene. Germline lookup yields CDR1 SGDLS and CDR2 YYNGEE.